This is a list of T cell receptor beta chains from one sample in a study of Tregs in tolerant kidney transplant recipients. Assay: immunoSEQ multiplex PCR; the TCRdb copy retains only in-frame clones and omits some. The sample shows roughly 50,000 clones, roughly 87% of them seen only once. Sequenced material: CD8+ T cells from blood (PBMCs), taken 12 months after the transplant. Source of these receptors: a human patient who received a combined kidney and bone marrow transplant. Some T cells may possibly be graft donor cells. CDR3s include the opening cysteine and the closing phenylalanine or tryptophan. A D gene is named only where the DNA matches it firmly. The listing skips clone size in some rows; elsewhere it reads once, few, many or a size class.

TRBJ1-3,.,.,TRBV30,TGTGCCTGGGCCGGGACTACCTCTGGAAACACCATATATTTT,CAWAGTTSGNTIYF
TRBJ1-5,.,.,TRBV27,TGTGCCACCGACCAGGGATTCAGCAATCAGCCCCAGCATTTT,CATDQGFSNQPQHF
TRBJ2-7,.,.,TRBV6-6,TGTGCCAGCAGTTACGCGGGGTACGAGCAGTACTTC,CASSYAGYEQYF
TRBJ2-3,TRBD2,once,TRBV6-4,TGTGCCAGCAGTGATACTAGCGGCACAGATACGCAGTATTTT,CASSDTSGTDTQYF
TRBJ2-2,TRBD1,.,TRBV7-8,TGTGCCAGCAGCTTCACCGGGACAGGGAACGGGGAGCTGTTTTTT,CASSFTGTGNGELFF
TRBJ1-5,.,.,TRBV27,TGTGCCAGCAGTTTATCGGGTTGGGGGCCAAATCAGCCCCAGCATTTT,CASSLSGWGPNQPQHF
TRBJ2-3,TRBD2,.,TRBV5-1,TGCGCCAGCAGTTTCCGGGACTACACAGATACGCAGTATTTT,CASSFRDYTDTQYF
TRBJ2-1,.,.,TRBV7-2,TGTGCCAGCAGCTTAGTAGGCAGGCCCTACAATGAGCAGTTCTTC,CASSLVGRPYNEQFF
TRBJ2-7,.,.,TRBV7-9,TGTGCCAGCACCGGGACACAAACCTACGAGCAGTACTTC,CASTGTQTYEQYF
TRBJ1-2,.,.,TRBV16,TGTGCCAGCAGCCTAACTAACTATGGCTACACCTTC,CASSLTNYGYTF
TRBJ1-2,TRBD1,.,TRBV19,TGTGCCAGTAGTGAGGGGGCGAAGGGCTACACCTTC,CASSEGAKGYTF
TRBJ2-1,TRBD2,.,TRBV7-2,TGTGCCAGCAGCTTAGGGACTAGCGGGAGGGTTGAGCAGTTCTTC,CASSLGTSGRVEQFF
TRBJ2-7,.,.,TRBV18,TGTGCCAGCTCACCACGAAGAGACTACGAGCAGTACTTC,CASSPRRDYEQYF
TRBJ2-4,.,.,TRBV4-3,TGCGCCAGCAGCCAAGACAGGGTGGGTTTAAACATTCAGTACTTC,CASSQDRVGLNIQYF
TRBJ1-6,TRBD1,once,TRBV25-1,TGTGCCAGCAGTTTAGGGACAGGCGATTATAATTCACCCCTCCACTTT,CASSLGTGDYNSPLHF
TRBJ2-1,TRBD2,.,TRBV7-2,TGTGCCAGCAGCTTAATTGCCCGGTGGCGGGAGAACTTTGACGAGTTCTTC,CASSLIARWRENFDEFF
TRBJ1-2,.,.,TRBV5-4,TGTGCCAGCAGCAACGACATGGGGGGCTATGGCTACACCTTC,CASSNDMGGYGYTF
TRBJ2-5,TRBD2,.,TRBV9,TGTGCCAGCAGCTTGGCCGGGACTAGCGGGAGAAGGAGGGAGTACCAAGAGACCCAGTACTTC,CASSLAGTSGRRREYQETQYF
TRBJ2-3,TRBD1,.,TRBV2,TGTGCCAGCAGTGGGACAGGGGCCTACACAGATACGCAGTATTTT,CASSGTGAYTDTQYF
TRBJ2-5,TRBD2,once,TRBV13,TGTGCCAGCAACCTAAGAGGGGCGGGGGTTCAAGAGACCCAGTACTTC,CASNLRGAGVQETQYF
TRBJ2-7,.,once,TRBV4-3,TGCGCCAGCAGCCAAGAATTCCGGTTCGAGCAGTACTTC,CASSQEFRFEQYF
TRBJ2-1,TRBD2,.,TRBV28,TGTGCCAGCAGTCTCGTTGTAATAGCGGGGGGGCGATACAATGAGCAGTTCTTC,CASSLVVIAGGRYNEQFF
TRBJ2-1,.,.,TRBV28,TGTGCCAGCAGTTCCTTAGCGGATAGCTCCTACAATGAGCAGTTCTTC,CASSSLADSSYNEQFF
TRBJ2-5,TRBD1,.,TRBV5-3,TGTGCCAGAAGAGAGATCAGGGGGCTGAGAGGGGAGACCCAGTACTTC,CARREIRGLRGETQYF
TRBJ2-1,TRBD2,.,TRBV7-3,TGTGCCAGCAGCTTAGGAGGGACTAGCGGCTACAATGAGCAGTTCTTC,CASSLGGTSGYNEQFF
TRBJ2-1,.,.,TRBV11-2,TGTGCCAGCAGCCAGGGTCCGGAGCAGTTCTTC,CASSQGPEQFF
TRBJ1-1,TRBD1,.,TRBV27,TGTGCCAGCAGTGCAACAGGGGGTGGCACTGAAGCTTTCTTT,CASSATGGGTEAFF
TRBJ2-3,.,.,TRBV27,TGTGCCAGCACCTCAGTAAGCACAGATACGCAGTATTTT,CASTSVSTDTQYF
TRBJ2-7,TRBD2,.,TRBV4-3,TGCGCCAGCAGCCTCGCGACTAGCGGGTTCTACGAGCAGTACTTC,CASSLATSGFYEQYF
TRBJ2-3,TRBD2,.,TRBV6-5,TGTGCCAGCAGTTACTCGTCTAGCGGGGGCCTCACGCAGTATTTT,CASSYSSSGGLTQYF
TRBJ1-2,.,.,TRBV9,TGTGCCAGCAGAGCCGGGACAAGCTATGGCTACACCTTC,CASRAGTSYGYTF
TRBJ1-1,.,.,TRBV29-1,TGCAGCGTTGGGCCAGGCAGGAACACTGAAGCTTTCTTT,CSVGPGRNTEAFF
TRBJ2-7,.,.,TRBV15,TGTGCCACCAGCGAGTCAGGGGCTAGTGACGAGCAGTACTTC,CATSESGASDEQYF